This T cell receptor (beta chain) was retrieved from a study of blood T cells in healthy people across ages. The use of a sample-barcoded 5' primer and a J-beta primer mix characterized a second PCR of about 6 to 11 cycles. In TCRdb, the 5' RACE reads were re-called with MiXCR into one record per CDR3 protein. The sample carries over 700,000 distinct CDR3 sequences, about 25% recorded once. Germline CDR1 is SGHTA and CDR2 is FQGNSA. CDR3 length equals 13 residues. Separately, the same data were catalogued under a study of T cells of mothers and their children. That source reports: Relative to unrelated pairs, biologically related mother-child dyads exhibited marginally greater, non-significant overlap.

Sample: blood. This clonotype was sampled from a boy aged 5-17 years in good health. The chain employs TRBV7-2 and TRBJ2-5; TRBD1 matches 7 bases. The J call could be wrong; TRBJ2-1 is a better fit for the DNA end. In DNA form, the CDR3 reads TGTGCCAGCAGCACGGGACAGTCCCAAAAGCAGTTCTTC. Its protein is CASSTGQSQKQFF.